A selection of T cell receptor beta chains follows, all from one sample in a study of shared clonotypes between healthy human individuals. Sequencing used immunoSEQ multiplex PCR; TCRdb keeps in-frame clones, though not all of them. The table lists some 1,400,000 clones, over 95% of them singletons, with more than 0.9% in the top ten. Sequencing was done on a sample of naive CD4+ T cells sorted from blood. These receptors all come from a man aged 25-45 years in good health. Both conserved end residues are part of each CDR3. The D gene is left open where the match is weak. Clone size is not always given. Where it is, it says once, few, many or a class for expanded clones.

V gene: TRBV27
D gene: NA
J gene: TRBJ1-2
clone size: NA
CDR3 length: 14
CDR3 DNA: TGTGCCAGCTCCCTCCGCCGGGCGGGAGGTTTCTACACCTTC
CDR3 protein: CASSLRRAGGFYTF

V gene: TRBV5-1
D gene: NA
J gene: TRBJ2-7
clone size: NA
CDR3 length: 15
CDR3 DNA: TGCGCCAGCAGCCTGAATAGGGACCCCTCCTACGAGCAGTACTTC
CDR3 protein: CASSLNRDPSYEQYF

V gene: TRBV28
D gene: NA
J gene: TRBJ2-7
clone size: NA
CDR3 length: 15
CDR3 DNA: TGTGCCAGCAGTTTAGACAACAGGGTGGTATACGAGCAGTACTTC
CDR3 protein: CASSLDNRVVYEQYF

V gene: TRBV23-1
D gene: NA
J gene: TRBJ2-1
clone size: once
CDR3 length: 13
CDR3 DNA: TGCGCCAGCACTCGACAGGTTTACAATGAGCAGTTCTTC
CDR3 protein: CASTRQVYNEQFF

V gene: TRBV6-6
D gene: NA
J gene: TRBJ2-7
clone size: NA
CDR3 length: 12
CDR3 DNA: TGTGCCAGCAGTTACATTTTTTCCGAGCAGTACTTC
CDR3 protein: CASSYIFSEQYF

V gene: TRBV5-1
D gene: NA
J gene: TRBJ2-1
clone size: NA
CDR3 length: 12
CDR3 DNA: TGCGCCAGCAGACGGGGTAAAGGTGAGCAGTTCTTC
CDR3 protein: CASRRGKGEQFF

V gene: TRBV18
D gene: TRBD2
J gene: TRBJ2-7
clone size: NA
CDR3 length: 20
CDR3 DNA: TGTGCCAGCTCTCCCTTAGAGCGACTAGCGCCGCACGGGGATACCTACGAGCAGTACTTC
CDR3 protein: CASSPLERLAPHGDTYEQYF

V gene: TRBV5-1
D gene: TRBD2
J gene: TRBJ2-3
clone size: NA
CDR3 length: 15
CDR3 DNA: TGCGCCAGCAGCTTGGCACTAGCGGGCACAGATACGCAGTATTTT
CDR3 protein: CASSLALAGTDTQYF

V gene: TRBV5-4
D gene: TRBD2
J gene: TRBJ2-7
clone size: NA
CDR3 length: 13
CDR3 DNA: TGTGCCAGCAAGCGGGAGCAAGCCTACGAGCAGTACTTC
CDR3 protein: CASKREQAYEQYF

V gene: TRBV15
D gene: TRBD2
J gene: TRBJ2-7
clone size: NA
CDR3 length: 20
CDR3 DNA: TGTGCCACCAGCAGCGGGACAGGAACTAACCTAGCGGGAGGCCTCTACGAGCAGTACTTC
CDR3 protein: CATSSGTGTNLAGGLYEQYF

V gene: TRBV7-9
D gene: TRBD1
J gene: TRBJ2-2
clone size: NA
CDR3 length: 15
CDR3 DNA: TGTGCCAGCAGCTCGACAGGGGGCGGATCCGGGGAGCTGTTTTTT
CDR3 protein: CASSSTGGGSGELFF

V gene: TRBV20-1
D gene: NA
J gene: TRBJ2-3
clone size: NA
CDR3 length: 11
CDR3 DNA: TGCAGTGATCGGAGCACAGATACGCAGTATTTT
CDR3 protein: CSDRSTDTQYF

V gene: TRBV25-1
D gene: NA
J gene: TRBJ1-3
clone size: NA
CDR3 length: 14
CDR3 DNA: TGTGCCAGCGAAGACGGATCTGCTGGAAACACCATATATTTT
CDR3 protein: CASEDGSAGNTIYF

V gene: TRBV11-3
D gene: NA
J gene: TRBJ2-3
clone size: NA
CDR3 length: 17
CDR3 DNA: TGTGCCAGCAGCCCATCCCCGTTCCAGGGCAACACAGATACGCAGTATTTT
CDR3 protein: CASSPSPFQGNTDTQYF

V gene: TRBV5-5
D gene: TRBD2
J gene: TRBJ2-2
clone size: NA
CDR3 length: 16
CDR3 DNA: TGTGCCAGCAGCTTGGGCCTAGCGGAGAACACCGGGGAGCTGTTTTTT
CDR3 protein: CASSLGLAENTGELFF

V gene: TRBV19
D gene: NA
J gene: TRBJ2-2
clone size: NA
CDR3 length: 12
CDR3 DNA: TGTGCCAGCTCCCATGGCTCCGGGGAGCTGTTTTTT
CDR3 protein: CASSHGSGELFF

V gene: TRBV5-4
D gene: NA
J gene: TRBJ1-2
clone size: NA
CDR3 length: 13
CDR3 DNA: TGTGCCTCTCAGCGTAACCGGGATTATGGCTACACCTTC
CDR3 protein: CASQRNRDYGYTF

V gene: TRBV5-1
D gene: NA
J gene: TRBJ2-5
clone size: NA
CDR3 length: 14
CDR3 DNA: TGCGCCAGCACCTTGGAGGGGGCTGGAGAGACCCAGTACTTC
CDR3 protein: CASTLEGAGETQYF

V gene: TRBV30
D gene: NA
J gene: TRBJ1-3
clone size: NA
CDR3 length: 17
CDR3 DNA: TGTGCCTGGAGACACAGAGCGAACAACCTCTCTGGAAACACCATATATTTT
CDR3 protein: CAWRHRANNLSGNTIYF

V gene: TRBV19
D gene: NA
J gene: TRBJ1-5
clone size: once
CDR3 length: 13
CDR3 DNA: TGTGCCAGTACCGGGCTGGGCAATCAGCCCCAGCATTTT
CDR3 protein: CASTGLGNQPQHF

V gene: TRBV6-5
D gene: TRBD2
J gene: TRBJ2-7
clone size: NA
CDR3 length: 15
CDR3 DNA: TGTGCCAGCAGTCGCCTTCGGACTAGCGGCTACGAGCAGTACTTC
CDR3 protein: CASSRLRTSGYEQYF

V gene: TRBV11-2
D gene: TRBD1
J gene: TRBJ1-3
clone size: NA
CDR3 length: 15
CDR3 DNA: TGTGCCAGCACGTCACAGGGGGCAGATGGAAACACCATATATTTT
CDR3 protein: CASTSQGADGNTIYF

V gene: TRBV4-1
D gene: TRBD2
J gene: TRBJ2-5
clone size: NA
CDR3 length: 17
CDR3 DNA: TGCGCCAGCAGCCAAGCCGGGACTAGCGGGGCCCAAGAGACCCAGTACTTC
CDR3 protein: CASSQAGTSGAQETQYF

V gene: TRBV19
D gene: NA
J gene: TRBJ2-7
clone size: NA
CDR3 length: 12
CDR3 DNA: TGTGCCAGTAGTAATAGGGACTACGAGCAGTACTTC
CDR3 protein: CASSNRDYEQYF

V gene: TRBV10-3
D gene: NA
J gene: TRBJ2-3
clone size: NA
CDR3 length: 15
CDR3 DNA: TGTGCCTCCGGAGGGGGCCGGGACACCTCAGATACGCAGTATTTT
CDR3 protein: CASGGGRDTSDTQYF

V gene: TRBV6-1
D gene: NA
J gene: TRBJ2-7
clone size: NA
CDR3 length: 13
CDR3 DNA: TGTGCCAGCAGTGAAACAGGGTTCTACGAGCAGTACTTC
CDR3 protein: CASSETGFYEQYF

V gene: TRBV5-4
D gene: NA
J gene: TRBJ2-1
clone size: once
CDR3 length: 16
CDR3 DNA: TGTGCCAGCAGCCTTGGGGGCAGGGTCTACAACAATGAGCAGTTCTTC
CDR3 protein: CASSLGGRVYNNEQFF

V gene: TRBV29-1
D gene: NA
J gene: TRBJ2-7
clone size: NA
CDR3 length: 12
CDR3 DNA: TGCAGCGTTGCCGCAACACTCTACGAGCAGTACTTC
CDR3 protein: CSVAATLYEQYF

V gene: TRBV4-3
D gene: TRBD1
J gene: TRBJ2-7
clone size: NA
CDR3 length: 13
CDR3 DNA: TGCGCCAGCAGCCAGGCGACAGGGGGCGAGCAGTACTTC
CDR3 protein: CASSQATGGEQYF

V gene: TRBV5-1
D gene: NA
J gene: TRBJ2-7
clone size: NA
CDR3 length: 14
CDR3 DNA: TGCGCCAGCAGCCAATGGGGGGAGACCTACGAGCAGTACTTC
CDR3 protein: CASSQWGETYEQYF

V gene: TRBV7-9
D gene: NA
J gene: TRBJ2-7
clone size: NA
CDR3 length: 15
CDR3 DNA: TGTGCCAGCAGCTTCCTCACCAAAGGCCGGTACGAGCAGTACTTC
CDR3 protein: CASSFLTKGRYEQYF

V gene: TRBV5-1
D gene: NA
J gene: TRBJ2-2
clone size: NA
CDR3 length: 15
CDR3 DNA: TGCGCCAGCAGTTCGGGGGCAGTTGGGGCCGGGGAGCTGTTTTTT
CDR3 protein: CASSSGAVGAGELFF

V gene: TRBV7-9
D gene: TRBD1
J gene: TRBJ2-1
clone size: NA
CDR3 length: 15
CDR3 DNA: TGTGCCAGCAGCCGTACGGGACAGACCTACAATGAGCAGTTCTTC
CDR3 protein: CASSRTGQTYNEQFF

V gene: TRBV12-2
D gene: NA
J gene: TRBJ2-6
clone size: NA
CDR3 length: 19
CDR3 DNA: TGTGCAAGTCGCTCCAAGGGGACGACAGGGGGCTCTGGGGCCAACGTCCTGACTTTC
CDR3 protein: CASRSKGTTGGSGANVLTF

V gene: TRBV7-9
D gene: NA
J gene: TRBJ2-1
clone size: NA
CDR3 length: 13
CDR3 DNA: TGTGCCAGCAGCTTAGTCAGGGTTGATGAGCAGTTCTTC
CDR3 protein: CASSLVRVDEQFF

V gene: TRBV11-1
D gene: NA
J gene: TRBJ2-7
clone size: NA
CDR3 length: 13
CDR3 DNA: TGTGCCAGCAGCTTTAGGAGATCTTACGAGCAGTACTTC
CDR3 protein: CASSFRRSYEQYF

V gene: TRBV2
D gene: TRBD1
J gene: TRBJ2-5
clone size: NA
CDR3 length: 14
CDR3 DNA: TGTGCCAGCAGTCCGACAGGGTTTGGAGAGACCCAGTACTTC
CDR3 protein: CASSPTGFGETQYF

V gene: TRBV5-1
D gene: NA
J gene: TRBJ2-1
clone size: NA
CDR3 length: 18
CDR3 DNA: TGCGCCAGCAGCTGGGGAAGGGTGACGGCCAGCTCCTACAATGAGCAGTTCTTC
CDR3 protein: CASSWGRVTASSYNEQFF

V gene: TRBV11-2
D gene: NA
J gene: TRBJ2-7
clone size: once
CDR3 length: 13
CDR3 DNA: TGTGCCAGCAGCTTAGGCCAGTCCTACGAGCAGTACTTC
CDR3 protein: CASSLGQSYEQYF

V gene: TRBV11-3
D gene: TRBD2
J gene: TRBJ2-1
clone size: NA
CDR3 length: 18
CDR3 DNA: TGTGCCAGCAGCTTAGGGACTAGGGGAGCCATATATTACAATGAGCAGTTCTTC
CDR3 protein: CASSLGTRGAIYYNEQFF

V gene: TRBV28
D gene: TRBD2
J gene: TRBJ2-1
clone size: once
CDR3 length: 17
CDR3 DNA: TGTGCCAGCAGCTCCCCCTTACTAGCGAGTTACTACAATGAGCAGTTCTTC
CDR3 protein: CASSSPLLASYYNEQFF

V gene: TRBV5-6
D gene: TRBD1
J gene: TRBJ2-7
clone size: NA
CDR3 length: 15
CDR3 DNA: TGTGCCAGCAGCCAATGGGACAGTAGAACCTACGAGCAGTACTTC
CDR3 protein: CASSQWDSRTYEQYF

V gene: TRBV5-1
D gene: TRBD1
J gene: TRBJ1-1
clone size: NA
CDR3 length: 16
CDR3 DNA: TGCGCCAGCAGCACCCCCGGGACAGGGGTAATGACTGAAGCTTTCTTT
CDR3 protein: CASSTPGTGVMTEAFF

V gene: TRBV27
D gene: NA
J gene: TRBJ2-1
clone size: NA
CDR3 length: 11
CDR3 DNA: TGTGCCAGCAGTGCCTACAATGAGCAGTTCTTC
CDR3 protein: CASSAYNEQFF

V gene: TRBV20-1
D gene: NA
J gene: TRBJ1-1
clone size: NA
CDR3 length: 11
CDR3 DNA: TGCAGTGCTAGGGACGGTATAGAAGCTTTCTTT
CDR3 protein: CSARDGIEAFF

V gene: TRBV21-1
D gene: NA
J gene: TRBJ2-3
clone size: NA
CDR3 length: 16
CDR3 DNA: TGTGCCAGCCCCGGTAGACTAGCGGTTAGCACAGATACGCAGTATTTT
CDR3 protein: CASPGRLAVSTDTQYF

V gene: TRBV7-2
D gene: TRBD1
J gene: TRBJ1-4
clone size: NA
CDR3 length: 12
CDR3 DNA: TGTGCCAGCAGCCCAGGACAGGGAAAACTGTTTTTT
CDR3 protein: CASSPGQGKLFF

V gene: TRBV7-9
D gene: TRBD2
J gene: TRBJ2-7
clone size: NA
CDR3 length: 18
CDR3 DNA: TGTGCCAGCAGCTTATGGATGAGGGTAGCGGGAGTTGGCTACGAGCAGTACTTC
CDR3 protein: CASSLWMRVAGVGYEQYF

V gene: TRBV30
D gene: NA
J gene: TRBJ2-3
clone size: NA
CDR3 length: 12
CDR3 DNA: TGTGCCTTGGGGCAGAGCAAGAATACGCAGTATTTT
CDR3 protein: CALGQSKNTQYF

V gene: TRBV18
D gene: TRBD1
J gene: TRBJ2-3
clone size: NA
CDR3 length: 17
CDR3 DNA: TGTGCCAGCTCACCACAAAGGACAGGGGAGGCCACAGATACGCAGTATTTT
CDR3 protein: CASSPQRTGEATDTQYF

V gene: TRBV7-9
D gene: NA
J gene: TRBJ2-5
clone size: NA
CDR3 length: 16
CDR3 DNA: TGTGCCAGCAGCTTAGGTGCAGTGGGTTCCGAAGAGACCCAGTACTTC
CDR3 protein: CASSLGAVGSEETQYF

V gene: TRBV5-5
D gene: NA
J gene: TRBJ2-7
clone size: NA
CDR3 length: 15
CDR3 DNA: TGTGCCAGCAGCTTTTGGGGGGACACGATCTACGAGCAGTACTTC
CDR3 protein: CASSFWGDTIYEQYF

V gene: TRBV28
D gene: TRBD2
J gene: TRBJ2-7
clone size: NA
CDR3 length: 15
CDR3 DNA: TGTGCCAGCAGTTTGTTGGGCGGGGGTACCTACGAGCAGTACTTC
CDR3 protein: CASSLLGGGTYEQYF

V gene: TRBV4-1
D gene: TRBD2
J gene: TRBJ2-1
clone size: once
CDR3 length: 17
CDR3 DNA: TGCGCCAGCAGCCAGGAAGTAGCGGGAGGGCCCTACAATGAGCAGTTCTTC
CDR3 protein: CASSQEVAGGPYNEQFF

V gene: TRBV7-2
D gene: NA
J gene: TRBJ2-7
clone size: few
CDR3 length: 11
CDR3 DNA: TGTGCCAGCAGCTTACGCTACGAGCAGTACTTC
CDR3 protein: CASSLRYEQYF